This T cell receptor beta chain derives from a study of T cell changes during pregnancy in multiple sclerosis. This clone has more than one count but fewer than ten. Other DNA sequences in this sample translate to the same CDR3. CDR1 is LGHNA, CDR2 YNFKEQ, per germline. V lost 0 bases and J lost 0; bases outside the gene matches: 2. The length of the CDR3 is 18 residues. The method was immunoSEQ multiplex PCR; TCRdb's version includes in-frame clones alone and lacks a portion of them. The sample records around 85,000 clones, about 90% being singletons. Sequencing was performed on PBMCs, taken in the first trimester of pregnancy. This clonotype was obtained from a female donor in good health, serving as a control in a pregnancy study. Some clones in this sample may be carry-over from other donors' samples. This chain links TRBV4-2 with TRBJ2-3, with TRBD2 matching over 14 bases. The CDR3 loop reads CASSQEGTSGGSTDTQYF. DNA of the CDR3: TGTGCCAGCAGCCAAGAAGGGACTAGCGGGGGTAGCACAGATACGCAGTATTTT.